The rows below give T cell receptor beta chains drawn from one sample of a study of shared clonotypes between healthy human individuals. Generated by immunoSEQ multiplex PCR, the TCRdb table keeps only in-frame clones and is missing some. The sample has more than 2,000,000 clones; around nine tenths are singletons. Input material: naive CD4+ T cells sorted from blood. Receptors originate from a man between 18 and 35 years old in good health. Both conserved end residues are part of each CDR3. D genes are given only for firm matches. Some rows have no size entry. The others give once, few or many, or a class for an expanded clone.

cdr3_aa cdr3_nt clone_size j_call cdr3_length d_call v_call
CASSLDLSVIEQFF TGCGCCAGCAGCTTGGATCTGAGTGTTATTGAGCAGTTCTTC . TRBJ2-1 14 . TRBV5-1
CAISESRTGWKGGNEQYF TGTGCCATCAGTGAGTCACGGACGGGTTGGAAGGGGGGAAACGAGCAGTACTTC . TRBJ2-7 18 . TRBV10-3
CATSRDYGPLHF TGTGCCACCAGCAGAGATTACGGGCCTCTCCACTTT . TRBJ1-6 12 . TRBV15
CASSQDKGGAMEAFF TGCGCCAGCAGCCAAGATAAAGGAGGGGCCATGGAAGCTTTCTTT . TRBJ1-1 15 . TRBV4-3
CASSLWGFRLADQETQYF TGTGCCAGCAGCTTGTGGGGGTTTAGGCTAGCGGACCAAGAGACCCAGTACTTC . TRBJ2-5 18 TRBD2 TRBV5-6
CASSQGQGRTEAFF TGCGCCAGCAGCCAGGGACAGGGAAGGACTGAAGCTTTCTTT . TRBJ1-1 14 TRBD1 TRBV4-3
CASSWGLADSDTQYF TGTGCCAGCAGCTGGGGACTAGCGGATTCAGATACGCAGTATTTT . TRBJ2-3 15 TRBD2 TRBV5-8
CASSPSTYSYNEQFF TGTGCCAGCTCACCATCCACCTATTCCTACAATGAGCAGTTCTTC once TRBJ2-1 15 . TRBV18
CASKVPGQNNQPQHF TGTGCCAGTAAAGTCCCCGGGCAGAATAATCAGCCCCAGCATTTT . TRBJ1-5 15 . TRBV19
CASSLGEIGGEQYF TGCGCCAGCAGCTTGGGAGAGATAGGGGGCGAGCAGTACTTC . TRBJ2-7 14 . TRBV5-1
CASSQGDRFNSPLHF TGCGCCAGCAGCCAAGGGGACAGATTTAATTCACCCCTCCACTTT . TRBJ1-6 15 TRBD1 TRBV4-1
CASSQSTSGRNTGELFF TGCGCCAGCAGTCAATCCACTAGCGGGAGGAACACCGGGGAGCTGTTTTTT . TRBJ2-2 17 TRBD2 TRBV23-1
CASSVGTGGSYEQYF TGTGCCAGCAGCGTAGGGACAGGGGGCTCGTACGAGCAGTACTTC . TRBJ2-7 15 TRBD1 TRBV9
CASSVRGGSETQYF TGCGCCAGCAGCGTCAGGGGCGGGTCAGAGACCCAGTACTTC . TRBJ2-5 14 . TRBV5-1
CASSLARETGNTIYF TGTGCCAGCAGCTTAGCCAGGGAGACTGGAAACACCATATATTTT . TRBJ1-3 15 . TRBV7-9
CASSRGTELGEAFF TGTGCCAGCAGCCGCGGGACCGAGTTGGGTGAAGCTTTCTTT . TRBJ1-1 14 . TRBV4-2
CAWSRKGPIGGTDTQYF TGTGCCTGGAGTCGAAAGGGCCCGATCGGGGGCACAGATACGCAGTATTTT . TRBJ2-3 17 . TRBV30
CASSLASGGSYNEQFF TGTGCCAGCAGCTTAGCTAGCGGAGGGTCCTACAATGAGCAGTTCTTC . TRBJ2-1 16 . TRBV7-2
CASSRQGQNTGELFF TGTGCCAGCAGTCGACAGGGGCAGAACACCGGGGAGCTGTTTTTT . TRBJ2-2 15 TRBD1 TRBV6-5
CAWGGAFTGELFF TGTGCCTGGGGAGGGGCGTTCACCGGGGAGCTGTTTTTT . TRBJ2-2 13 . TRBV30
CASSRGDYSNQPQHF TGTGCCAGCAGTCGAGGGGATTATAGCAATCAGCCCCAGCATTTT . TRBJ1-5 15 . TRBV6-1
CASSLGRRGAHNEQFF TGTGCCAGCAGCTTAGGGCGGCGGGGGGCCCACAATGAGCAGTTCTTC . TRBJ2-1 16 TRBD2 TRBV7-2
CASSYLRRSNLYGYTF TGTGCCAGCAGTTACCTCAGGAGGTCCAATCTCTATGGCTACACCTTC . TRBJ1-2 16 . TRBV6-6
CASSSYGQYF TGTGCCAGCAGTTCCTACGGGCAGTACTTC . TRBJ2-7 10 . TRBV28
CASSRPRQGGTGELFF TGTGCCAGCAGCCGCCCGCGTCAGGGAGGCACCGGGGAGCTGTTTTTT . TRBJ2-2 16 . TRBV5-4
CASSPQRDRGLEQYF TGTGCCAGCTCACCACAGCGGGACAGGGGTCTCGAGCAGTACTTC once TRBJ2-7 15 TRBD1 TRBV18
CASSRDRNGLGEQYF TGCGCCAGCAGTCGGGACAGAAACGGTTTGGGCGAGCAGTACTTC . TRBJ2-7 15 TRBD1 TRBV5-1
CAISPGLTYYGYTF TGTGCCATCAGTCCGGGTCTTACCTACTATGGCTACACCTTC once TRBJ1-2 14 . TRBV10-3
CASSYVQTNYGYTF TGTGCCAGCAGTTACGTACAGACTAACTATGGCTACACCTTC . TRBJ1-2 14 . TRBV6-6
CASSRSSTDTQYF TGTGCCAGCAGTAGATCTAGCACAGATACGCAGTATTTT . TRBJ2-3 13 . TRBV6-5
CAWSVNAVNQPQHF TGTGCCTGGAGTGTAAATGCGGTTAATCAGCCCCAGCATTTT few TRBJ1-5 14 . TRBV30
CASSQVGTSRETQYF TGCGCCAGCAGCCAAGTTGGGACTAGCCGGGAGACCCAGTACTTC . TRBJ2-5 15 TRBD2 TRBV4-1
CSVPTSGGIYNEQFF TGCAGCGTTCCGACTAGCGGGGGAATCTACAATGAGCAGTTCTTC . TRBJ2-1 15 TRBD2 TRBV29-1
CSAEGAGTDTQYF TGCAGCGCCGAGGGAGCGGGGACAGATACGCAGTATTTT once TRBJ2-3 13 TRBD2 TRBV29-1
CASSGGLAGGQETQYF TGCGCCAGCAGCGGTGGACTAGCGGGGGGTCAGGAGACCCAGTACTTC . TRBJ2-5 16 TRBD2 TRBV5-1
CASSSEGGRAQFF TGCGCCAGCAGCTCGGAGGGCGGGAGGGCCCAGTTCTTC . TRBJ2-1 13 TRBD2 TRBV5-1
CASSTGARNEKLFF TGTGCCAGTAGCACAGGGGCTAGGAATGAAAAACTGTTTTTT once TRBJ1-4 14 TRBD1 TRBV19
CASSLPTGFLYEQYF TGTGCCAGCAGTTTACCTACCGGGTTTCTTTACGAGCAGTACTTC . TRBJ2-7 15 . TRBV28
CASTRLAGGLPDTQYF TGCGCCAGCACCCGGTTAGCGGGGGGGCTCCCAGATACGCAGTATTTT . TRBJ2-3 16 TRBD2 TRBV5-1
CASSQGAGELFF TGTGCCAGCAGCCAGGGGGCCGGGGAGCTGTTTTTT . TRBJ2-2 12 TRBD1 TRBV6-5
CASSRQNTEAFF TGTGCCAGCAGCCGACAGAACACTGAAGCTTTCTTT few TRBJ1-1 12 . TRBV6-5
CAISGTERNEQFF TGTGCCATCAGTGGGACAGAAAGGAATGAGCAGTTCTTC . TRBJ2-1 13 . TRBV10-3
CASSAPDTQYF TGTGCCAGCAGTGCCCCAGATACGCAGTATTTT . TRBJ2-3 11 . TRBV6-1
CASSPSSGDYEQYF TGTGCCAGCAGCCCCTCCAGCGGAGACTACGAGCAGTACTTC . TRBJ2-7 14 . TRBV9
CASSSLLAGRSGEQYF TGTGCCAGCAGTTCCCTCCTAGCGGGGAGAAGTGGTGAGCAGTACTTC . TRBJ2-7 16 TRBD2 TRBV27
CASSPRHNEQFF TGTGCCAGCAGCCCGCGTCACAATGAGCAGTTCTTC . TRBJ2-1 12 . TRBV7-2
CASSLLGTQGGYTF TGTGCCAGCAGCTTACTGGGCACCCAGGGCGGCTACACCTTC . TRBJ1-2 14 . TRBV7-9
CASSLVGLTAKNIQYF TGTGCCAGCAGCTTAGTTGGGTTAACAGCCAAAAACATTCAGTACTTC . TRBJ2-4 16 . TRBV7-9
CASSVGTGGEKLFF TGTGCCAGCAGCGTCGGGACGGGGGGAGAAAAACTGTTTTTT . TRBJ1-4 14 . TRBV9
CASSLGVGQGALEGYTF TGTGCCAGCAGCTTAGGAGTAGGACAGGGGGCCCTGGAAGGCTACACCTTC . TRBJ1-2 17 TRBD1 TRBV7-6
CASSPGTGNEKLFF TGTGCCAGCTCACCAGGGACTGGTAATGAAAAACTGTTTTTT . TRBJ1-4 14 . TRBV18
CASKGLPGTNEKLFF TGTGCCAGTAAAGGGTTGCCGGGAACTAATGAAAAACTGTTTTTT . TRBJ1-4 15 . TRBV19
CASSLDISYEQYF TGCGCCAGCAGCTTGGACATTTCCTACGAGCAGTACTTC . TRBJ2-7 13 . TRBV5-1
CASSPGQGDTGELFF TGTGCCAGCAGCCCGGGACAGGGAGACACCGGGGAGCTGTTTTTT once TRBJ2-2 15 TRBD1 TRBV7-9